Following are 14 T cell receptor beta chains from one sample sequenced in a study of sequential checkpoint blockade in melanoma. Specified treatment: randomized to nivolumab then ipilimumab (arm A) or the reverse (arm B). TCRdb keeps only in-frame clones here, not all; method: immunoSEQ multiplex PCR. The repertoire holds roughly 10,000 clones, with roughly three fifths as singletons. This material consisted of CD8+ T cells sorted from blood (inferred from file names), taken from a patient given nivolumab and ipilimumab in sequence. Receptors were obtained from a human donor with melanoma.

This clone was picked up one time. V usage is TRBV30 and J usage is TRBJ2-3, with a weak D call TRBD1 (5 bases). CDR3 length: 14 amino acids. The V gene lost 1 base and the J gene lost 0 bases, with 8 bases spanning the gap. Per germline, CDR1 GTSNPN and CDR2 SVGIG (reference sequence). The CDR3 nucleotides are TGTGCCTGGAGTGAGGGGAAAAGCACAGATACGCAGTATTTT. Protein product: CAWSEGKSTDTQYF.

Notes on this clone: Compared with germline, one end of the junction differs, possibly owing to a read error. The V call is TRBV6-5, the J call TRBJ2-1; D uncertain. Germline loops: CDR1 MNHEY, CDR2 SVGAGI. CDR3 length: 12 residues. The DNA of the CDR3 is TGTGCCGGCAGTCGTCCCTACAATGAGCAGTTCTTC. It specifies CAGSRPYNEQFF.

The J gene is TRBJ2-5, the V gene TRBV5-1; 8 positions match TRBD1. Per germline, CDR1 SGHRS and CDR2 YFSETQ. There are 16 residues in the CDR3. V shed 3 bases and J 1 base; nucleotides not matched to a gene: 8. CDR3 sequence (DNA): TGCGCCAGCAGCTATACCGGGACAGGAGTCCAAGAGACCCAGTACTTC. Translating gives CASSYTGTGVQETQYF.

This clone was seen once. The chain carries TRBV14 and TRBJ2-1; 8 bases fit TRBD1. This CDR3 is built from 15 residues. V was clipped by 4 bases and J by 6 bases; unmatched bases: 8. Per the germline V gene, CDR1 is SGHDN and CDR2 is FVKESK. CDR3 in amino acids: CASSPGTGGFNEQFF. DNA of the CDR3: TGTGCCAGCAGCCCGGGGACAGGCGGGTTCAATGAGCAGTTCTTC.

The chain joins TRBV27 to TRBJ1-6, with 7 nucleotides matching TRBD1. Germline CDR1 and CDR2: MNHEY and SMNVEV (reference sequence). V was clipped by 5 bases and J by 11 bases; unmatched bases: 6. The CDR3 has 13 residues. CDR3 protein: CASSLTGAAPLHF. CDR3 coding DNA: TGTGCCAGCAGTCTTACAGGGGCAGCACCCCTCCACTTT.

This clone was seen a single time. V and J are TRBV7-9 and TRBJ2-5; tentatively, D is TRBD1 (6 bases). The CDR3 spans 13 residues. CDR1 and CDR2 from the germline V gene are SEHNR and FQNEAQ (reference sequence). Trimming removed 8 bases from V and 1 base from J, with 11 bases in between. The DNA of the CDR3 is TGTGCCAGCCGCCCGGACAGCCAAGAGACCCAGTACTTC. Translation gives CASRPDSQETQYF. The full variable domain, with the rest looked up from reference TRBV7-9 and TRBJ2-5, is DTGVSQNPRHKITKRGQNVTFRCDPISEHNRLYWYRQTLGQGPEFLTYFQNEAQLEKSRLLSDRFSAERPKGSFSTLEIQRTEQGDSAMYLCASRPDSQETQYFGPGTRLLVL.

This clone was observed a single time. The J gene is TRBJ2-5, the V gene TRBV29-1, with 8 bases that match TRBD2. This CDR3 contains 15 residues. CDR1 is SQVTM and CDR2 is ANQGSEA in the germline V gene. The V and J ends lost 6 bases and 0 bases, in that order; junction bases with no gene match: 9. CDR3 region: CSVATSGSYQETQYF. The CDR3 region has the DNA TGCAGCGTCGCTACTAGCGGATCGTACCAAGAGACCCAGTACTTC.

This chain links TRBV30 with TRBJ2-1; the match to TRBD2 covers 15 bases. The CDR3 is made up of 19 amino acids. The V and J ends lost 3 bases and 0 bases, in that order; junction bases with no gene match: 9. Germline loops: CDR1 GTSNPN, CDR2 SVGIG (reference sequence). CDR3 nucleotides: TGTGCCTGGAGCGGAGGGACTAGCGGGGGGTCCATCTCCTACAATGAGCAGTTCTTC. Translated, it gives CAWSGGTSGGSISYNEQFF.

This clone was counted once. The rearrangement uses TRBV5-1 and TRBJ1-2; D is ambiguous. The germline V gene has CDR1 SGHRS and CDR2 YFSETQ. This CDR3 region has 14 residues. V was cut by 4 bases and J by 4 bases, with 14 bases left in between. CDR3 DNA sequence: TGCGCCAGCAGCGCCAGAGGTAGCCCCTATGGCTACACCTTC. Translated: CASSARGSPYGYTF.

This chain connects TRBV10-3 to TRBJ1-2; possibly TRBD1 for D (6 bases). Trimming left V 0 bases short and J 3 bases short, with 11 bases between. Germline CDR1 reads ENHRY; CDR2 reads SYGVKD. This CDR3 is built from 15 residues. The CDR3 here is CAISESIAGDYGYTF. DNA of the CDR3: TGTGCCATCAGTGAGTCGATTGCAGGGGACTATGGCTACACCTTC.

About this clone: At one of its ends the junction is not consistent with the germline gene, which may arise from a read error. At the DNA level, this CDR3 is encoded by other sequences in the same sample as well. The chain carries TRBV7-9 and TRBJ2-7, with 11 bases that match TRBD1. The CDR3 spans 15 residues. Per the germline V gene, CDR1 is SEHNR and CDR2 is FQNEAQ (reference sequence). CDR3 region: CASSPRTGGAEEQYF. The CDR3 nucleotides read TGTGCTAGCAGCCCGCGGACAGGGGGCGCGGAGGAGCAGTACTTC.

The CDR3 loop is CASSEWGQTNTGELFF. The CDR3, as DNA: TGTGCCAGCAGTGAATGGGGACAGACGAACACCGGGGAGCTGTTTTTT. This chain connects TRBV25-1 to TRBJ2-2, with TRBD1 matching over 7 bases. From germline, CDR1 is MGHDK and CDR2 SYGVNS. Germline trimming cut 1 base from V and 0 bases from J; bases unmatched to any gene: 2. The CDR3 has 16 amino acids.

This clone came up a few times. V usage is TRBV2 and J usage is TRBJ1-5, with D possibly being TRBD1 (6 bases). CDR1 and CDR2 from the germline V gene are SNHLY and FYNNEI. The CDR3 loop spans 12 amino acids. With 7 bases removed from V and 4 bases from J, the gap between germline ends came to 8 bases. The CDR3 is CASNQGNQPQHF. The CDR3 DNA follows: TGTGCCAGCAATCAGGGGAATCAGCCCCAGCATTTT.

The chain has TRBV28 and TRBJ2-1, with D tentatively TRBD2 (5 bases). V lost 8 bases, J lost 4 bases, and 15 bases lay in between. Germline V CDR1 and CDR2: MDHEN, SYDVKM. The CDR3 has 14 residues. The CDR3 DNA reads as TGTGCCAGCTCGGGCAGCGGTTTATACAATGAGCAGTTCTTC. It translates to CASSGSGLYNEQFF.